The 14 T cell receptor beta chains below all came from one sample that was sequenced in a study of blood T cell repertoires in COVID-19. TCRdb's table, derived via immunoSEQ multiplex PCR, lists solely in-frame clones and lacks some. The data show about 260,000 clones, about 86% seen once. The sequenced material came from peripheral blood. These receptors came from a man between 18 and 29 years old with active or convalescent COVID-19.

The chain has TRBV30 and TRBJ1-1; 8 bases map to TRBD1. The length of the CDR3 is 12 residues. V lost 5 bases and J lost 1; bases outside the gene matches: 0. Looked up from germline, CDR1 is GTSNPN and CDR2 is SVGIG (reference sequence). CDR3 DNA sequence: TGTGCCTGGGGACAGGGGAACACTGAAGCTTTCTTT. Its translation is CAWGQGNTEAFF.

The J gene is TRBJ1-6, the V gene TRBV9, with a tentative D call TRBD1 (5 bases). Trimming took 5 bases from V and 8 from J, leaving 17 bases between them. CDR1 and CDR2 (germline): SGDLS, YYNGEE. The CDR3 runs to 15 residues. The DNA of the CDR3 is TGTGCCAGCAGGCTTAGCAGGGCGCCGCATTCACCCCTCCACTTT. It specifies CASRLSRAPHSPLHF.

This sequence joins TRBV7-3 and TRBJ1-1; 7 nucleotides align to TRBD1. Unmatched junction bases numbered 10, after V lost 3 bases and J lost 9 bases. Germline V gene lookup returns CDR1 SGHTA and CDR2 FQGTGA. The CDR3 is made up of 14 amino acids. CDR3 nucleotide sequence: TGTGCCAGCAGCTTCACCAGGGACAGCGCCAAAGCTTTCTTT. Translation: CASSFTRDSAKAFF.

CDR3 residues: CASSLTGGGTDTQYF. CDR3 DNA: TGTGCCAGCAGCTTGACAGGGGGGGGCACAGATACGCAGTATTTT. This chain links TRBV11-3 with TRBJ2-3; 9 nucleotides match TRBD1. CDR1 and CDR2 (germline): SGHNT, YENEEA. V lost 3 bases and J lost 1; bases outside the gene matches: 2. The CDR3 consists of 15 residues. Looking up the rest from reference TRBV11-3 and TRBJ2-3 gives the full variable domain: EAGVVQSPRYKIIEKKQPVAFWCNPISGHNTLYWYLQNLGQGPELLIRYENEEAVDDSQLPKDRFSAERLKGVDSTLKIQPAELGDSAVYLCASSLTGGGTDTQYFGPGTRLTVL.

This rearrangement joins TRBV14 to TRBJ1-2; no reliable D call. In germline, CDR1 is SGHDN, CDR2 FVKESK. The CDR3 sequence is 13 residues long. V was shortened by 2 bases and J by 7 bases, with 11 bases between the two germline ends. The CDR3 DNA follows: TGTGCCAGCAGCCAAAACGCAGGAGGTGGCTACACCTTC. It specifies CASSQNAGGGYTF.

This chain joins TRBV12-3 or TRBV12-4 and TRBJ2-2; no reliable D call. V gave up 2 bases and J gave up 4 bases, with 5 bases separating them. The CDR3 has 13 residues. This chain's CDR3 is CASSLTATGELFF. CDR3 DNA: TGTGCCAGCAGTTTAACAGCCACCGGGGAGCTGTTTTTT.

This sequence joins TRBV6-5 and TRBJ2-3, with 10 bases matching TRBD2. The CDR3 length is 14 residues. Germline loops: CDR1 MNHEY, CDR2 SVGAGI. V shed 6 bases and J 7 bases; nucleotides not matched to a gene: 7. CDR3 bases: TGTGCCAGCAGCACCACTAGCGGGGCATATACGCAGTATTTT. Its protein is CASSTTSGAYTQYF.

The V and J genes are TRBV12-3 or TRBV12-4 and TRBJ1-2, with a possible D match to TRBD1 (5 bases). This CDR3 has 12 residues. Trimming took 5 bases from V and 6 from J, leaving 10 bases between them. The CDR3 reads CASSRTSHGYTF. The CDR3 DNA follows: TGTGCCAGCAGTAGGACAAGCCATGGCTACACCTTC.

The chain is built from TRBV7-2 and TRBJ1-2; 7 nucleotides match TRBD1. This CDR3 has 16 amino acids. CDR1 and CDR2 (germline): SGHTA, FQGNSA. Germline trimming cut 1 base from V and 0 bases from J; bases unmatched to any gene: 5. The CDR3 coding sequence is TGTGCCAGCAGCTTAGTGGCAGGGGGATCTAACTATGGCTACACCTTC. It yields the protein CASSLVAGGSNYGYTF.

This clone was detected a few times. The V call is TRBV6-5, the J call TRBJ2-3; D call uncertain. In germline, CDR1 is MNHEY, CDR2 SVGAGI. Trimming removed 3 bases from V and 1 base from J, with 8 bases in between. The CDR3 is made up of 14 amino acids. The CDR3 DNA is TGTGCCAGCAGTTATACCCGGGGCACAGATACGCAGTATTTT. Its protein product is CASSYTRGTDTQYF.

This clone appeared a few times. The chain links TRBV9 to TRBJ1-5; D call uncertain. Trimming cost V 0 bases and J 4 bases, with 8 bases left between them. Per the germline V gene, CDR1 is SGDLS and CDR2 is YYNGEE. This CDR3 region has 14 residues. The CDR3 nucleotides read TGTGCCAGCAGCGTAGATGGGAGAAATCAGCCCCAGCATTTT. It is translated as CASSVDGRNQPQHF.

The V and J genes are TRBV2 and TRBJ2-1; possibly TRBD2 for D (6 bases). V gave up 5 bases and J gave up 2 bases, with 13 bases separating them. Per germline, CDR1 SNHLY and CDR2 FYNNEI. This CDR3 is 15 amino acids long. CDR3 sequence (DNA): TGTGCCAGCAGTTTCCTAACGGGGGCCTACAATGAGCAGTTCTTC. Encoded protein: CASSFLTGAYNEQFF.

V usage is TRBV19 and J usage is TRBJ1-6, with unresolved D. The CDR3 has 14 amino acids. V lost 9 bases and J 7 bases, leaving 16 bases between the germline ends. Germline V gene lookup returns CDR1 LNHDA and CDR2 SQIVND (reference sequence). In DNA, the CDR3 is TGTGCCAGGCCACCGGGTCGGGAAAATTCACCCCTCCACTTT. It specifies CARPPGRENSPLHF. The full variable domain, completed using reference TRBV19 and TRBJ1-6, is DGGITQSPKYLFRKEGQNVTLSCEQNLNHDAMYWYRQDPGQGLRLIYYSQIVNDFQKGDIAEGYSVSREKKESFPLTVTSAQKNPTAFYLCARPPGRENSPLHFGNGTRLTVT.

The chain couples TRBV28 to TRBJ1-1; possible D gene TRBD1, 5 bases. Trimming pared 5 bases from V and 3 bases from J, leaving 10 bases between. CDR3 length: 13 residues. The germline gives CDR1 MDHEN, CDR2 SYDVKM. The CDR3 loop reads CASSNQGDTEAFF. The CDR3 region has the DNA TGTGCCAGCAGTAACCAAGGGGACACTGAAGCTTTCTTT. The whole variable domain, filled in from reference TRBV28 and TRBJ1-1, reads DVKVTQSSRYLVKRTGEKVFLECVQDMDHENMFWYRQDPGLGLRLIYFSYDVKMKEKGDIPEGYSVSREKKERFSLILESASTNQTSMYLCASSNQGDTEAFFGQGTRLTVV.